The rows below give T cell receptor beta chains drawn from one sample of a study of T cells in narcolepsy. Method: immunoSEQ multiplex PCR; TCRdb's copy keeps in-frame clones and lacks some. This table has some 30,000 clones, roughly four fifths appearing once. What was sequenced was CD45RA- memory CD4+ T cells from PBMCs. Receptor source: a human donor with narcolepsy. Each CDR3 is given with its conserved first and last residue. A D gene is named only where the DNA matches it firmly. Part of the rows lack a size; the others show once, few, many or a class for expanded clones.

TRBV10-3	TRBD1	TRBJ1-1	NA	CAISALGTGNEAFF	TGTGCCATCAGTGCCCTTGGGACAGGGAATGAAGCTTTCTTT
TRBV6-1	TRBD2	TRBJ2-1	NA	CASSEELAGGLQFF	TGTGCCAGCAGTGAGGAACTAGCGGGGGGCTTGCAGTTCTTC
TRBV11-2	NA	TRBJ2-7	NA	CASSYPAGEQYF	TGTGCCAGCAGCTACCCCGCGGGGGAGCAGTACTTC
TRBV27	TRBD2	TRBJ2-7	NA	CATRTSEFEQYF	TGTGCCACCAGGACTAGCGAATTCGAGCAGTACTTC
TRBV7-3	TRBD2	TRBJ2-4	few	CASSLLGGASGGNIQYF	TGTGCCAGCAGCTTACTGGGAGGGGCTAGCGGTGGGAACATTCAGTACTTC
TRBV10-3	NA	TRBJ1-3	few	CAISSVSGNTIYF	TGTGCCATCAGTAGTGTCTCTGGAAACACCATATATTTT
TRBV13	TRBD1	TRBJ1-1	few	CASSSRQGNTEAFF	TGTGCCAGCAGCTCCCGACAGGGAAACACTGAAGCTTTCTTT
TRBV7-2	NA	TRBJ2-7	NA	CASSLAAHYEQYF	TGTGCCAGCAGCTTGGCAGCCCACTACGAGCAGTACTTC
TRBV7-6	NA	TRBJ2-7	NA	CASSLDGWSHEQYF	TGTGCCAGCAGCTTAGACGGATGGAGCCACGAGCAGTACTTC
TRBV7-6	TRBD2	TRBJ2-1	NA	CASRPLRGGLGMGQFF	TGTGCCAGCAGGCCCCTACGGGGGGGATTGGGGATGGGGCAGTTCTTC
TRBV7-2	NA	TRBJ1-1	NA	CASSLGGQTEAFF	TGTGCCAGCAGCTTAGGGGGCCAAACTGAAGCTTTCTTT
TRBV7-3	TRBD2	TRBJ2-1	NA	CASSLSGGEQFF	TGTGCCAGCAGCTTAAGCGGGGGTGAGCAGTTCTTC
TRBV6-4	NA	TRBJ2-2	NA	CASSLQGRTNTGELFF	TGTGCCAGTAGTTTACAGGGTCGGACGAACACCGGGGAGCTGTTTTTT
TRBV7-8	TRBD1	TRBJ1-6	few	CASSSSGQGSSPLHF	TGTGCCAGCAGCTCGTCGGGACAGGGGAGTTCACCCCTCCACTTT
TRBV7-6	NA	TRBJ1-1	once	CASSLVDGNTEAFF	TGTGCCAGCAGCTTAGTCGACGGGAACACTGAAGCTTTCTTT
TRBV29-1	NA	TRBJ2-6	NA	CSVTQGSGANVLTF	TGCAGCGTTACCCAGGGTTCTGGGGCCAACGTCCTGACTTTC
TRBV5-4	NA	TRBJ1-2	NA	CASSLSAFNYGYTF	TGTGCCAGCAGCTTGAGTGCCTTTAACTATGGCTACACCTTC
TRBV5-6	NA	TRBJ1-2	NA	CASSLDWGGGYTF	TGTGCCAGCAGCTTGGATTGGGGGGGTGGCTACACCTTC
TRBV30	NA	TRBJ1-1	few	CAWIYSGDEAFF	TGTGCCTGGATTTATTCGGGAGATGAAGCTTTCTTT
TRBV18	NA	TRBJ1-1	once	CASSAQVQAFF	TGTGCCAGCTCAGCACAGGTTCAGGCTTTCTTT